These T cell receptor beta chains were read from a single sample in a study of type 1 and type 2 diabetes patients. TCRdb fed the multiplex PCR reads into MiXCR, producing one record per CDR3 protein. In the table there are 250,000 or so distinct CDR3 sequences, around 50% of which are singletons. Specimen: peripheral blood mononuclear cells (PBMCs). All receptors derive from a man aged 18-30 years with type 2 diabetes. Both conserved end residues are part of each CDR3. The D gene is left open where the match is weak. Not all rows give a size; the values are once, few, many and, for expanded clones, a class.

j_call clone_size v_call d_call cdr3_aa cdr3_nt
TRBJ1-5 - TRBV20-1 TRBD1 CSVGRGQARSNQPQHF TGCAGTGTTGGCAGGGGGCAGGCACGAAGCAATCAGCCCCAGCATTTT
TRBJ1-4 - TRBV28 - CASSGGDRLTNEKLFF TGTGCCAGCAGTGGAGGGGATAGATTGACTAATGAAAAACTGTTTTTT
TRBJ2-1 - TRBV20-1 - CSARDGQVTNEQFF TGCAGTGCTAGAGATGGTCAGGTAACCAATGAGCAGTTCTTC
TRBJ1-4 - TRBV4-1 - CATTGTANEKLFF TGTGCCACCACAGGGACGGCTAATGAAAAACTGTTTTTT
TRBJ2-5 few TRBV28 - CASSWGAGETQYF TGTGCCAGCAGTTGGGGGGCAGGAGAGACCCAGTACTTC
TRBJ2-1 - TRBV6-6 TRBD2 CASSYSVAGVWYEQFF TGTGCCAGCAGTTACTCGGTAGCGGGAGTGTGGTATGAGCAGTTCTTC
TRBJ2-1 - TRBV5-1 - CASSLEGNNEQFF TGCGCCAGCAGCTTGGAGGGGAACAATGAGCAGTTCTTC
TRBJ2-1 - TRBV4-1 - CASSQSTTATSRFF TGCGCCAGCAGCCAATCTACCACAGCTACTAGTCGGTTCTTC
TRBJ2-3 - TRBV7-2 TRBD2 CASSLHGGDTQYF TGTGCCAGCAGCTTACACGGGGGGGATACGCAGTATTTT
TRBJ2-3 - TRBV30 - CAWSAFGDTRYF TGTGCCTGGAGTGCCTTCGGAGATACGCGGTATTTT
TRBJ1-2 - TRBV24-1 - CATSDRRDGTGYTF TGTGCCACCAGTGATCGACGGGACGGCACCGGCTACACCTTC
TRBJ1-5 few TRBV2 TRBD1 CASSRQGADRNQPQHF TGTGCCAGCAGCAGACAGGGGGCAGATCGCAATCAGCCCCAGCATTTT
TRBJ2-7 once TRBV4-1 - CASSQVGAEQYF TGCGCCAGCAGCCAAGTAGGGGCTGAGCAGTACTTC
TRBJ1-2 many TRBV10-3 - CAISDGRDTINYGYTF TGTGCCATCAGTGACGGAAGAGACACGATTAACTATGGCTACACCTTC
TRBJ1-5 few TRBV20-1 - CSGREVQGQPQHF TGCAGTGGCCGGGAGGTTCAGGGTCAGCCCCAGCATTTT
TRBJ1-1 - TRBV5-1 - CASKRDANTEAFF TGCGCCAGCAAACGGGACGCGAACACTGAAGCTTTCTTT
TRBJ1-1 - TRBV7-3 - CASSFEAFF TGTGCCAGCAGCTTTGAAGCTTTCTTT
TRBJ1-6 few TRBV2 TRBD1 CASSDQGQGRRLTYNSPLHF TGTGCCAGCAGTGACCAAGGACAGGGACGAAGATTGACCTATAATTCACCCCTCCACTTT
TRBJ2-7 - TRBV11-2 TRBD1 CASSLLLGQGDEQYF TGTGCCAGCAGCTTACTGCTGGGACAGGGTGACGAGCAGTACTTC
TRBJ2-2 - TRBV7-2 TRBD1 CASSLETGVSGELFF TGTGCCAGCAGCTTAGAAACAGGGGTTTCCGGGGAGCTGTTTTTT
TRBJ1-6 few TRBV27 TRBD1 CASSSWTGENSPLHF TGTGCCAGCAGTTCCTGGACAGGCGAGAATTCACCCCTCCACTTT
TRBJ2-1 few TRBV20-1 - CSALRGGNEQFF TGCAGTGCCCTCAGGGGAGGGAATGAGCAGTTCTTC
TRBJ2-3 few TRBV19 - CASSIQPTSTDTQYF TGTGCCAGTAGTATTCAGCCAACTAGCACAGATACGCAGTATTTT